These 7 T cell receptor beta chains were all obtained from the same sample, sequenced in a study of molecular identifiers for immune sequencing clone quantification. TCRdb reanalysed the PCR reads using MiXCR and keeps one entry per CDR3 protein. The sample has over 600,000 distinct CDR3 sequences, just under 20% seen once. Sequences were obtained from naive CD8+ T cells from blood, with Jurkat cell RNA spiked in. Subset: FACS-sorted CD8+CD4-CCR7+CD45RA+ naive T cells. These receptors were taken from a human donor in good health. Some libraries in this study had Jurkat cell RNA spiked in.

This clonotype was detected ten times or more. V is TRBV11-2 and J is TRBJ1-1, with 8 bases identical to TRBD1. CDR3 length: 14 amino acids. From germline, CDR1 is SGHAT and CDR2 FQNNGV. V was clipped by 5 bases and J by 5 bases; unmatched bases: 7. The CDR3 reads CASSPWTGRTEAFF. CDR3 in DNA: TGTGCCAGCAGCCCGTGGACAGGGCGGACTGAAGCTTTCTTT.

CDR3 nucleotide sequence: TGTGCCAGCAGCCCGGCTAGTACGAGTGGGACAGATACGCAGTATTTT. Translating it yields CASSPASTSGTDTQYF. V usage is TRBV11-1 and J usage is TRBJ2-3; no firm D call. V lost 5 bases to trimming and J lost 3 bases, with 18 bases between them. CDR1 and CDR2 (germline): SGHAT, FQDESV (reference sequence). This CDR3 has 16 residues.

This clonotype was seen ten or more times. This chain connects TRBV3-1 to TRBJ1-4; no firm D call. This CDR3 comprises 13 residues. CDR1 is LGHDT and CDR2 is YNNKEL in the germline V gene (reference sequence). Trimming removed 7 bases from V and 8 bases from J, with 14 bases in between. The CDR3 DNA reads as TGTGCCAGCACCGAAGGAGGCCCGGAAAAACTGTTTTTT. The encoded protein is CASTEGGPEKLFF.

This clonotype was counted many times. J is TRBJ2-5 and V is TRBV24-1; perhaps TRBD1 as D (5 bases). The CDR3 is 11 amino acids. The germline V gene encodes CDR1 KGHDR and CDR2 SFDVKD. The V gene lost 4 bases and the J gene lost 7 bases, with 6 bases spanning the gap. DNA for the CDR3: TGTGCCACCAGTGACCAGGGGACCCAGTACTTC. Translating it yields CATSDQGTQYF.

This clonotype has ten or more counts. The rearrangement uses TRBV4-1 and TRBJ1-4, with D unclear. The V gene's germline CDR1 is MGHRA and CDR2 YSYEKL. The CDR3 has 15 amino acids. V was clipped by 0 bases and J by 4 bases, with 9 bases between them. The CDR3: CASSQERGLNEKLFF. The DNA of the CDR3 is TGCGCCAGCAGCCAAGAACGAGGGCTTAATGAAAAACTGTTTTTT.

This clonotype was counted many times. The chain links TRBV20-1 to TRBJ2-7; TRBD1 might be the D (5 bases). The CDR3 length is 13 residues. The V gene's germline CDR1 is DFQATT and CDR2 SNEGSKA (reference sequence). Trimming removed 8 bases from V and 3 bases from J, with 17 bases in between. The CDR3, as DNA: TGCAGTTGCCAACCCCAGGGTAACTACGAGCAGTACTTC. As protein: CSCQPQGNYEQYF.

This clonotype was counted ten times or more. This chain joins TRBV20-1 and TRBJ1-3; D is undetermined. Trimming took 0 bases from V and 2 from J, leaving 11 bases between them. Per the germline V gene, CDR1 is DFQATT and CDR2 is SNEGSKA (reference sequence). The CDR3 totals 15 residues. The CDR3: CSAREPDRPGNTIYF. The CDR3, as DNA: TGCAGTGCTAGAGAACCGGACCGTCCTGGAAACACCATATATTTT.